This T cell receptor beta chain was captured by sequencing in a study of cytomegalovirus exposure and HLA in healthy donors. General observations from the study: The number of N-insertions in an Asian-associated ancestry cluster was reportedly below the approximately 700-donor mean in a later analysis. Later genetic work tied a missense DCLRE1C variant to beta-chain V and J trimming.

In nominal health when sampled, donors likely had unrecorded immune exposures nonetheless. V lost 3 bases, J lost 0 bases, and 9 bases lay in between. The CDR3 has 16 amino acids. The V gene's germline CDR1 is MNHNS and CDR2 SASEGT. Of note for this clone: Its antigen is not identified.

A multiplex PCR was run with 60 Vbeta primers and 13 Jbeta primers. Some clones are missing from TCRdb's copy, which holds only in-frame ones; the method was immunoSEQ multiplex PCR. The sample includes around 60,000 clones. The rearrangement links TRBV6-1 to TRBJ2-6; unclear D gene. The sequence was obtained from a woman aged 18-29 years in good health and CMV-seronegative. The sample consisted of PBMCs. The CDR3 reads CASSDSPYSGANVLTF. CDR3 DNA: TGTGCCAGCAGTGATTCTCCCTACTCTGGGGCCAACGTCCTGACTTTC.